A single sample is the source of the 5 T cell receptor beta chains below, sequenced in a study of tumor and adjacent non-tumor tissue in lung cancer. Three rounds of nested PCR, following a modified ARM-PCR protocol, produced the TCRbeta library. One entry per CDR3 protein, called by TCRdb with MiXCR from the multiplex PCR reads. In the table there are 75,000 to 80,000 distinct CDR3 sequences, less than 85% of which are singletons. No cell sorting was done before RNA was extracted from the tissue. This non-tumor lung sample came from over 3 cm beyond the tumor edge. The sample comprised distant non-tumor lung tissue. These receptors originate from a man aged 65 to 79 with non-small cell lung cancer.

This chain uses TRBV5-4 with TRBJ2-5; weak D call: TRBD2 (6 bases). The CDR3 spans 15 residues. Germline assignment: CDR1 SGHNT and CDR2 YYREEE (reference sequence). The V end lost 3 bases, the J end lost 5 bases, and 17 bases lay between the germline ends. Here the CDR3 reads CASSWRRGNRETQYF. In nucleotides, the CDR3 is TGTGCCAGCAGCTGGCGGAGGGGTAACCGTGAGACCCAGTACTTC. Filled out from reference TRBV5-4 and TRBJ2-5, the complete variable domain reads ETGVTQSPTHLIKTRGQQVTLRCSSQSGHNTVSWYQQALGQGPQFIFQYYREEENGRGNFPPRFSGLQFPNYSSELNVNALELDDSALYLCASSWRRGNRETQYFGPGTRLLVL.

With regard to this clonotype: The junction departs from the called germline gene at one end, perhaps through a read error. CDR3 in DNA: TGCGCCAGCTGCCAAGCGATAAATCAGCCCCATCATTTT. Translating it yields CASCQAINQPHHF. The genes are TRBV4-1 and TRBJ1-5; D is unclear. CDR3 length equals 13 residues. Germline values: CDR1 MGHRA, CDR2 YSYEKL.

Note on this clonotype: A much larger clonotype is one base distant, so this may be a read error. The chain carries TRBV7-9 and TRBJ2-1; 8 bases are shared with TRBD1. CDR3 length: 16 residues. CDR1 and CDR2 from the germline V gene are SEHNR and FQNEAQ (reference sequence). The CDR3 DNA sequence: TGTGCCAGCTGCTTAGCGCTATGGGACAGGTCCAATGAGCAGTTCTTC. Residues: CASCLALWDRSNEQFF. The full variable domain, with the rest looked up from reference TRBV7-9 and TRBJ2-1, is DTGVSQNPRHKITKRGQNVTFRCDPISEHNRLYWYRQTLGQGPEFLTYFQNEAQLEKSRLLSDRFSAERPKGSFSTLEIQRTEQGDSAMYLCASCLALWDRSNEQFFGPGTRLTVL.

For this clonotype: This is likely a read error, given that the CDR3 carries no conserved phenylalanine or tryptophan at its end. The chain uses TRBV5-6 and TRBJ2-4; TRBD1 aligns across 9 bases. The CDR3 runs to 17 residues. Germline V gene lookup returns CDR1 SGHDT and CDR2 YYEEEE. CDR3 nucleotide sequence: TGCGCCAGCAGCGCTACCTGGACAGGGGTCGTTGGAAACATTCAGTACTTA. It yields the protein CASSATWTGVVGNIQYL.

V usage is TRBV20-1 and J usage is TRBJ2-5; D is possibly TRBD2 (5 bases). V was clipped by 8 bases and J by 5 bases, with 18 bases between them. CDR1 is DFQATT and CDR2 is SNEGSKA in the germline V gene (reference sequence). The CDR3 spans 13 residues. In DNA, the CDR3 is TGCAGTTCTCCAGCGGAAACTCGTGAGACCCAGTACTTC. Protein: CSSPAETRETQYF.